The 16 T cell receptor beta chains below were found in one sample sequenced in a study of blood T cell repertoires in COVID-19. Method: immunoSEQ multiplex PCR; TCRdb's copy keeps in-frame clones and lacks some. The table has approximately 96,000 clones, approximately 91% seen once. Sequences were obtained from peripheral blood. These receptors all come from a man aged 55 to 69 with acute or convalescent COVID-19.

The CDR3 coding sequence is TGCGCCAGCAGCCAAGCACTCCCCTTGGATGAAAAACTGTTTTTT. Its translation: CASSQALPLDEKLFF. The V gene is TRBV4-3, the J gene TRBJ1-4; D ambiguous. The germline gives CDR1 LGHNA, CDR2 YSLEER. CDR3 size: 15 residues. V was trimmed by 1 base and J by 6 bases, leaving 12 bases between them.

This chain connects TRBV19 to TRBJ2-3; 7 bases line up with TRBD1. Trimming cost V 3 bases and J 1 base; bases outside gene matches: 7. Germline V CDR1 and CDR2: LNHDA, SQIVND (reference sequence). The CDR3 contains 16 residues. CDR3 DNA: TGTGCCAGTAGTATGGCCCAAGGGGGCGGCACAGATACGCAGTATTTT. As protein: CASSMAQGGGTDTQYF. Using reference TRBV19 and TRBJ2-3 for the parts outside the CDR3, the full variable domain is DGGITQSPKYLFRKEGQNVTLSCEQNLNHDAMYWYRQDPGQGLRLIYYSQIVNDFQKGDIAEGYSVSREKKESFPLTVTSAQKNPTAFYLCASSMAQGGGTDTQYFGPGTRLTVL.

The V gene is TRBV4-3, the J gene TRBJ2-7; 9 nucleotides line up with TRBD2. The CDR3 spans 15 residues. From germline, CDR1 is LGHNA and CDR2 YSLEER. Trimming at V came to 0 bases and at J to 3 bases, leaving 3 bases not matched to a gene. In nucleotides, the CDR3 is TGCGCCAGCAGCCAAGAGGCGGGAGGGAACTACGAGCAGTACTTC. Amino acids: CASSQEAGGNYEQYF.

The rearrangement uses TRBV3-1 (or the pseudogene TRBV3-2) and TRBJ2-5; D not resolved. The V and J ends lost 3 bases and 1 base respectively, with 6 bases between them. In germline, CDR1 is LGHDT, CDR2 YNNKEL (reference sequence). The CDR3 has 13 amino acids. CDR3 loop: CASSQTIQETQYF. DNA of the CDR3: TGTGCCAGCAGCCAGACAATCCAAGAGACCCAGTACTTC.

The chain uses TRBV12-3 or TRBV12-4 and TRBJ2-7; the match to TRBD1 covers 8 bases. With 7 bases clipped from V and 5 bases from J, the junction kept 7 bases outside the gene matches. The CDR3 sequence is 13 residues long. CDR3 loop: CASNTGGSDEQYF. CDR3 nucleotides: TGTGCCAGCAATACAGGGGGAAGCGACGAGCAGTACTTC.

This clone was found once. The chain links TRBV30 to TRBJ1-6; D unclear. Germline V gene lookup returns CDR1 GTSNPN and CDR2 SVGIG (reference sequence). The CDR3 runs to 15 residues. Trimming left V 5 bases short and J 4 bases short, with 15 bases between. CDR3 coding DNA: TGTGCCTGGGAACCCCCGGGTCGATATAATTCACCCCTCCACTTT. It is translated as CAWEPPGRYNSPLHF.

In its sample, this clone was seen once. This chain connects TRBV7-9 to TRBJ2-4; a weak D match, TRBD2 (5 bases). The germline CDR1 and CDR2 sequences are SEHNR and FQNEAQ (reference sequence). This CDR3 is built from 13 residues. The V and J ends lost 1 base and 6 bases respectively, with 7 bases between them. CDR3 bases: TGTGCCAGCAGCTTAGATGAGGGAAACATTCAGTACTTC. This gives the protein CASSLDEGNIQYF.

Only one count was recorded for this clone. The chain has TRBV29-1 and TRBJ2-3; D possibly corresponds to TRBD1 (6 bases). The CDR3 runs 13 residues. V lost 4 bases and J 3 bases, leaving 11 bases between the germline ends. Germline V gene lookup returns CDR1 SQVTM and CDR2 ANQGSEA. The CDR3 sequence: CSVGAGQTDTQYF. Written as DNA, the CDR3 is TGCAGCGTTGGTGCAGGACAGACAGATACGCAGTATTTT.

This clone appeared a single time. The V call is TRBV7-8, the J call TRBJ2-1, with 16 bases lining up with TRBD2. This CDR3 region has 18 residues. The germline gives CDR1 SGHVS, CDR2 FQNEAQ. The ends lost 6 bases at V and 3 bases at J; junction bases unmatched: 8. The CDR3 loop reads CASSSGLAGGPFYNEQFF. The CDR3 nucleotides are TGTGCCAGCAGTTCGGGACTAGCGGGAGGGCCGTTCTACAATGAGCAGTTCTTC.

The J gene is TRBJ2-7, the V gene TRBV5-1; D gene uncertain. Germline CDR1 reads SGHRS; CDR2 reads YFSETQ. V lost 0 bases, J lost 3 bases, and 16 bases lay in between. The CDR3 loop spans 16 amino acids. CDR3 protein: CASSLESSRSLYEQYF. The CDR3 nucleotides read TGCGCCAGCAGCTTGGAGTCGAGCAGGTCCCTCTACGAGCAGTACTTC.

The chain has TRBV5-8 and TRBJ1-2; D is possibly TRBD1 (5 bases). The CDR3 totals 14 residues. The V end was cut by 2 bases, the J end by 4 bases, with 12 bases between. The germline V gene has CDR1 SGHTS and CDR2 YDEGEE. The CDR3 DNA reads as TGTGCCAGCAGCTTCCCCGACAGTATCTATGGCTACACCTTC. Its translation is CASSFPDSIYGYTF.

The V call is TRBV4-3, the J call TRBJ2-2, with a weak D call TRBD2 (6 bases). V was clipped by 1 base and J by 0 bases, with 15 bases between them. The germline gives CDR1 LGHNA, CDR2 YSLEER. The CDR3 is 18 residues long. CDR3 sequence reads: CASSQAPLGGANTGELFF. The CDR3 DNA follows: TGCGCCAGCAGCCAAGCCCCGTTAGGAGGGGCGAACACCGGGGAGCTGTTTTTT.

The chain carries TRBV5-5 and TRBJ2-7, with D hard to call. The V gene lost 1 base and the J gene lost 3 bases, with 11 bases spanning the gap. Germline CDR1 is SGHKS and CDR2 is YYEKEE (reference sequence). The CDR3 covers 14 residues. CDR3 residues: CASSLSHAYYEQYF. For the CDR3, the DNA is TGTGCCAGCAGCTTGAGCCACGCTTACTACGAGCAGTACTTC.

J is TRBJ1-2 and V is TRBV5-4; 8 nucleotides line up with TRBD1. Germline V CDR1 and CDR2: SGHNT, YYREEE (reference sequence). The CDR3 totals 15 residues. V dropped 3 bases and J dropped 2; count of bases not matched to a gene: 6. CDR3 in DNA: TGTGCCAGCAGCTGGGGACAGGTCCCGAACTATGGCTACACCTTC. It yields the protein CASSWGQVPNYGYTF.

In this sample, this clone turned up once. The V call is TRBV28, the J call TRBJ2-5, with D maybe TRBD2 (5 bases). The CDR3 is 15 amino acids. The ends were cut back, 3 bases at V and 3 bases at J, with 14 bases in the middle. Germline V gene data show CDR1 as MDHEN and CDR2 as SYDVKM. The CDR3 is CASSFTSNGEETQYF. Here the CDR3 DNA reads TGTGCCAGCAGTTTTACCTCTAACGGGGAAGAGACCCAGTACTTC.

V usage is TRBV28 and J usage is TRBJ1-1; 7 positions agree with TRBD1. J gave up 3 bases and V 4 bases, and 8 bases lay outside the gene matches. The CDR3 consists of 15 residues. The germline CDR1 and CDR2 sequences are MDHEN and SYDVKM. The CDR3 nucleotides are TGTGCCAGCAGTTCCCTCGGACAGGCCTACACTGAAGCTTTCTTT. Its protein is CASSSLGQAYTEAFF.